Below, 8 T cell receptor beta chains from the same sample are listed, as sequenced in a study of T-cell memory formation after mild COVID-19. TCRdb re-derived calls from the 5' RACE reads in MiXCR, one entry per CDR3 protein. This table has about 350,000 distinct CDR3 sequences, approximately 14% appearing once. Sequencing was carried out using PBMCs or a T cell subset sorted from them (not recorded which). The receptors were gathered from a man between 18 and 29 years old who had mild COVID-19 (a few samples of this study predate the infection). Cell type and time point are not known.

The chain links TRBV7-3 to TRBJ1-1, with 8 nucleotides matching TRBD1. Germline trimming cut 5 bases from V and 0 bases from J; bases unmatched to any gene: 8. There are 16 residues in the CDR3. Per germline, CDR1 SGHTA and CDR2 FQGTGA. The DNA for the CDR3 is TGTGCCAGCAGCCTCGGAAACAGGGGGATGAACACTGAAGCTTTCTTT. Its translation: CASSLGNRGMNTEAFF.

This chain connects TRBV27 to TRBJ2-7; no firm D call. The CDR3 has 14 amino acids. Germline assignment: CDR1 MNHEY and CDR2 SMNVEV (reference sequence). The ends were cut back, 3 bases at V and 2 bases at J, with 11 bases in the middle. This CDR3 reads CASSFGGAAYEQYF. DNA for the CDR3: TGTGCCAGCAGTTTCGGCGGAGCCGCCTACGAGCAGTACTTC.

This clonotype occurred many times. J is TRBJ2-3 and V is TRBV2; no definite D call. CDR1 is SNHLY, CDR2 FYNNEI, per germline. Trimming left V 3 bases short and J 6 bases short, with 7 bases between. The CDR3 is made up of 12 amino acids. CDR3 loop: CASSEVADTQYF. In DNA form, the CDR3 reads TGTGCCAGCAGTGAGGTCGCTGATACGCAGTATTTT.

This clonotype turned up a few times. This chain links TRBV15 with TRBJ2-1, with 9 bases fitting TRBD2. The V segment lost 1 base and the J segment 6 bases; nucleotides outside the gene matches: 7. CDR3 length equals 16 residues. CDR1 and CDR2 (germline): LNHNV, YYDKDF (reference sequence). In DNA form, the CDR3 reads TGTGCCACCAGCAGAGCAGGCGGGGGGGAGAGCAATGAGCAGTTCTTC. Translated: CATSRAGGGESNEQFF.

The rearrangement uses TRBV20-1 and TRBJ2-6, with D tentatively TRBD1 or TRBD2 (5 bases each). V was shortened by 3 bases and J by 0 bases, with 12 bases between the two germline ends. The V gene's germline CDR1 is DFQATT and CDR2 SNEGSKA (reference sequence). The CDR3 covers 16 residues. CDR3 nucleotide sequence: TGCAGTGCTAGGGGTGGGGGTAGCTCTGGGGCCAACGTCCTGACTTTC. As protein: CSARGGGSSGANVLTF.

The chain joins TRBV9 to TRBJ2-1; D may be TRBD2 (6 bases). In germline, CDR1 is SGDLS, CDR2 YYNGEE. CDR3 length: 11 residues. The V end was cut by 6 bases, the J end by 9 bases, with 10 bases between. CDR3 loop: CASTAGSEQFF. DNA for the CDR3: TGTGCCAGCACCGCCGGGAGTGAGCAGTTCTTC. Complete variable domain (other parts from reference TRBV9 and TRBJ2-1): DSGVTQTPKHLITATGQRVTLRCSPRSGDLSVYWYQQSLDQGLQFLIQYYNGEERAKGNILERFSAQQFPDLHSELNLSSLELGDSALYFCASTAGSEQFFGPGTRLTVL.

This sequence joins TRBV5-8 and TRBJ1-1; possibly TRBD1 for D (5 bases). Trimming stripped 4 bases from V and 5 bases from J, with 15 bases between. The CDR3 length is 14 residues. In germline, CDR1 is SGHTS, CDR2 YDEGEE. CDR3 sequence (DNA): TGTGCCAGCAGCCTCTGGGGGGTGACTACTGAAGCTTTCTTT. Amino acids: CASSLWGVTTEAFF. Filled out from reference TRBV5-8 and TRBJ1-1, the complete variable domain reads EAGVTQSPTHLIKTRGQQATLRCSPISGHTSVYWYQQALGLGLQFLLWYDEGEERNRGNFPPRFSGRQFPNYSSELNVNALELEDSALYLCASSLWGVTTEAFFGQGTRLTVV.

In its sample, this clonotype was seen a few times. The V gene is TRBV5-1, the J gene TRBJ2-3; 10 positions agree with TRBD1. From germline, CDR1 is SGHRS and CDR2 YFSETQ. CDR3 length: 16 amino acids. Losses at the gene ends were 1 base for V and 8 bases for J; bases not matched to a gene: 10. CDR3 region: CASSLSGTGAPGTQYF. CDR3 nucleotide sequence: TGCGCCAGCAGCTTGTCCGGGACAGGGGCCCCAGGTACGCAGTATTTT.